Listed below are T cell receptor beta chains from one sample, sequenced in a study of blood T cell repertoires in COVID-19. The method was immunoSEQ multiplex PCR; TCRdb's version includes in-frame clones alone and lacks a portion of them. The top ten hold roughly 1.3% of the sample, which has 310,000 or so clones, approximately 86% seen once. Input material: peripheral blood. The receptors come from a man between 65 and 80 years old with acute or convalescent COVID-19. Each CDR3 is given with its conserved first and last residue. The D gene is left open where the match is weak. The listing skips clone size in some rows; elsewhere it reads once, few, many or a size class.

clone size: -; CDR3 length: 18; D gene: TRBD1; J gene: TRBJ2-7; V gene: TRBV7-2; CDR3 DNA: TGTGCCAGCAGCTTAGCTAGTCGCGGGACAGGGGGGCGATACGAGCAGTACTTC; CDR3 protein: CASSLASRGTGGRYEQYF
clone size: -; CDR3 length: 15; D gene: TRBD1; J gene: TRBJ1-1; V gene: TRBV3-1/TRBV3-2; CDR3 DNA: TGTGCCAGCAGCCACCTGGACAGGATGAACACTGAAGCTTTCTTT; CDR3 protein: CASSHLDRMNTEAFF
clone size: -; CDR3 length: 14; D gene: TRBD1; J gene: TRBJ1-4; V gene: TRBV7-9; CDR3 DNA: TGTGCCAGCAGCTTACAGGGGGCGGTTGAAAAACTGTTTTTT; CDR3 protein: CASSLQGAVEKLFF
clone size: -; CDR3 length: 14; D gene: TRBD1; J gene: TRBJ1-3; V gene: TRBV6-5; CDR3 DNA: TGTGCCAGCAGTTTGAGGGGGCGAGGAAACACCATATATTTT; CDR3 protein: CASSLRGRGNTIYF
clone size: once; CDR3 length: 15; D gene: -; J gene: TRBJ2-6; V gene: TRBV19; CDR3 DNA: TGTGCCAGTAGTGCCCAGGGAACCGGGGCCAACGTCCTGACTTTC; CDR3 protein: CASSAQGTGANVLTF
clone size: -; CDR3 length: 15; D gene: -; J gene: TRBJ2-2; V gene: TRBV6-2/TRBV6-3; CDR3 DNA: TGTGCCAGCAGTTACAGGGATGGGGGCTCCGGGGAGCTGTTTTTT; CDR3 protein: CASSYRDGGSGELFF
clone size: -; CDR3 length: 15; D gene: -; J gene: TRBJ2-7; V gene: TRBV28; CDR3 DNA: TGTGCCAGCTACAACGGACAGCGGAGCTCCTACGAGCAGTACTTC; CDR3 protein: CASYNGQRSSYEQYF
clone size: -; CDR3 length: 12; D gene: -; J gene: TRBJ2-1; V gene: TRBV5-5; CDR3 DNA: TGTGCCAGCAGCCAGGACAGGGAGGGGCAGTTCTTC; CDR3 protein: CASSQDREGQFF
clone size: -; CDR3 length: 15; D gene: TRBD1; J gene: TRBJ1-5; V gene: TRBV6-6; CDR3 DNA: TGTGCCAGCAGGGAACCGGGACAGGGGAATCAGCCCCAGCATTTT; CDR3 protein: CASREPGQGNQPQHF
clone size: -; CDR3 length: 12; D gene: -; J gene: TRBJ2-7; V gene: TRBV5-6; CDR3 DNA: TGTGCCAGCAGCGCTAATCCGTACGAGCAGTACTTC; CDR3 protein: CASSANPYEQYF
clone size: once; CDR3 length: 13; D gene: -; J gene: TRBJ2-3; V gene: TRBV7-7; CDR3 DNA: TGTGCCAGCAGCACATATGAAACAGATACGCAGTATTTT; CDR3 protein: CASSTYETDTQYF
clone size: -; CDR3 length: 15; D gene: -; J gene: TRBJ2-4; V gene: TRBV10-3; CDR3 DNA: TGTGCCATCAGTGAGTCGACAGGACTAGGAAACATTCAGTACTTC; CDR3 protein: CAISESTGLGNIQYF
clone size: -; CDR3 length: 18; D gene: TRBD2; J gene: TRBJ2-7; V gene: TRBV4-3; CDR3 DNA: TGCGCCAGCAGCCAAGACCTGGGGGCTAGCGGGAGCTGGTACGAGCAGTACTTC; CDR3 protein: CASSQDLGASGSWYEQYF
clone size: -; CDR3 length: 14; D gene: -; J gene: TRBJ2-4; V gene: TRBV6-2/TRBV6-3; CDR3 DNA: TGTGCCAGCAGTAGCCGGGGGACCAAAAACATTCAGTACTTC; CDR3 protein: CASSSRGTKNIQYF
clone size: -; CDR3 length: 15; D gene: -; J gene: TRBJ1-2; V gene: TRBV5-8; CDR3 DNA: TGTGCCACCAGATTACTAAGGACAGACTTCTATGGCTACACCTTC; CDR3 protein: CATRLLRTDFYGYTF
clone size: -; CDR3 length: 14; D gene: TRBD1; J gene: TRBJ2-1; V gene: TRBV5-1; CDR3 DNA: TGCGCCAGCAGCTGGGGACAGGGCTACAATGAGCAGTTCTTC; CDR3 protein: CASSWGQGYNEQFF
clone size: -; CDR3 length: 14; D gene: -; J gene: TRBJ1-2; V gene: TRBV19; CDR3 DNA: TGTGCCAGTAGTATCGGCGGAGATTTCTATGGCTACACCTTC; CDR3 protein: CASSIGGDFYGYTF
clone size: -; CDR3 length: 18; D gene: TRBD2; J gene: TRBJ2-7; V gene: TRBV5-4; CDR3 DNA: TGTGCCAGCAGCCTACTAGCGGGAGGGGGTCAAAAGTCCTACGAGCAGTACTTC; CDR3 protein: CASSLLAGGGQKSYEQYF
clone size: -; CDR3 length: 15; D gene: -; J gene: TRBJ1-1; V gene: TRBV5-8; CDR3 DNA: TGTGCCAGCAGCCGGGGGTCTCTATCTGCGCCTGGAGCTTTCTTT; CDR3 protein: CASSRGSLSAPGAFF
clone size: -; CDR3 length: 16; D gene: TRBD2; J gene: TRBJ2-1; V gene: TRBV28; CDR3 DNA: TGTGCCAGCACCCAACCGGGAGGGAGGGGCAAGAATGAGCAGTTCTTC; CDR3 protein: CASTQPGGRGKNEQFF